This T cell receptor beta chain was captured in a study of early T cells in non-severe SARS-CoV-2 infection. Across the study: The input, bulk RNA from unsorted whole blood, was sequenced, and chains were unpaired.

Findings of the study overall: Anti-spike CD8 responses were favored by VDJdb matching, which missed private and CD4 specificities.

Unique molecular identifier tags were affixed to discrete cDNA molecules. Each CDR3 protein is one row after TCRdb ran MiXCR on the 5' RACE reads. The sample lists some 82,000 distinct CDR3 sequences; about an eighth were seen once. Only a few counts were recorded for this clonotype. Its matching antigen is unknown. CDR3 length: 12 amino acids. V was clipped by 3 bases and J by 3 bases, with 6 bases between them. Germline assignment: CDR1 SGHRS and CDR2 YFSETQ. Sequencing was performed on whole blood. V and J are TRBV5-1 and TRBJ1-1; D gene ambiguous. The receptor was derived from an adult who was a healthcare worker with PCR-confirmed SARS-CoV-2 infection or an uninfected control (not recorded which). DNA for the CDR3: TGCGCCAGCAGCTCCGGCTACACTGAAGCTTTCTTT. As protein: CASSSGYTEAFF.